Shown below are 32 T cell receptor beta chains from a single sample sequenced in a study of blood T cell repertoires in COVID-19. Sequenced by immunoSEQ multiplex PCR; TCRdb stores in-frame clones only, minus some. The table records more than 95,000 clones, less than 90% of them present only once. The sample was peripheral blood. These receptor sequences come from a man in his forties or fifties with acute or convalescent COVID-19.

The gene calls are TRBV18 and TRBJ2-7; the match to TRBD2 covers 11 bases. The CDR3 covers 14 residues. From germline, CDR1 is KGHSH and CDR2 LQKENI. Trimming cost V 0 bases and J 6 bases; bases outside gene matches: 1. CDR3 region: CASSPPGLAVEQYF. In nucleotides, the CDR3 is TGTGCCAGCTCACCACCGGGACTAGCGGTCGAGCAGTACTTC.

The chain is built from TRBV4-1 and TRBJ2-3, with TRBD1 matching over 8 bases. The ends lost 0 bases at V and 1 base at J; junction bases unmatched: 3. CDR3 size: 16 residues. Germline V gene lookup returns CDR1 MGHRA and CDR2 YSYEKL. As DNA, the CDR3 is TGCGCCAGCAGCCAAGAGGTGACAGGGGGCACAGATACGCAGTATTTT. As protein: CASSQEVTGGTDTQYF.

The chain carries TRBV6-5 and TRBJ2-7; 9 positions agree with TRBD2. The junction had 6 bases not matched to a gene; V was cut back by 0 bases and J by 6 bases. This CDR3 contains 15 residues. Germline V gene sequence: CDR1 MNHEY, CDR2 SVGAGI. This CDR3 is CASSYSREGRAEQYF. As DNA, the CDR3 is TGTGCCAGCAGTTACTCGCGGGAGGGAAGGGCCGAGCAGTACTTC.

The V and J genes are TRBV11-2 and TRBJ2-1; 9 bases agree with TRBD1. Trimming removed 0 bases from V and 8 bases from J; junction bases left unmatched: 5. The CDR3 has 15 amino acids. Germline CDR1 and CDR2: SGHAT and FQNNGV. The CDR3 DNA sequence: TGTGCCAGCAGCTTAGAAGGGACAGGGCGGTATGAGCAGTTCTTC. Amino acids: CASSLEGTGRYEQFF.

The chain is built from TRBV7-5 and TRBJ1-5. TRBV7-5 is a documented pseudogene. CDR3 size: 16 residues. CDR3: CARSLVSPLASQPQHF. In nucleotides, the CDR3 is TGTGCCAGAAGCTTAGTTTCCCCGCTCGCTAGTCAGCCCCAGCATTTT.

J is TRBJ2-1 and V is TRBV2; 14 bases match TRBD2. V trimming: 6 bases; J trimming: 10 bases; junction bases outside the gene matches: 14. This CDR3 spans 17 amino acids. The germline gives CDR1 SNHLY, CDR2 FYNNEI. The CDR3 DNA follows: TGTGCCAGCAGCCCTGCCGGGACTAGCGGGAGAGGTAGGGAGCAGTTCTTC. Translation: CASSPAGTSGRGREQFF.

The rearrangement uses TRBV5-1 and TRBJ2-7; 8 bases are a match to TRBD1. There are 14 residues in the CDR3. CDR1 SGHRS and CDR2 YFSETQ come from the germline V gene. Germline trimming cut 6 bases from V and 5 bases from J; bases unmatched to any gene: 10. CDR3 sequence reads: CASNRGQGADEQYF. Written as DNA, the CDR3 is TGCGCCAGCAACCGCGGGCAGGGGGCGGACGAGCAGTACTTC.

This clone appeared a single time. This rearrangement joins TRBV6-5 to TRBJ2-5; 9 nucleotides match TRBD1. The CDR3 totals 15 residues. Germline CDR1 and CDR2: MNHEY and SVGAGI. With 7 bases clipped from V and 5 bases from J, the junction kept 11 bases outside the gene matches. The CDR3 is CASKAGTGLRETQYF. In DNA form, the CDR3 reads TGTGCCAGCAAAGCCGGGACAGGGCTCCGGGAGACCCAGTACTTC.

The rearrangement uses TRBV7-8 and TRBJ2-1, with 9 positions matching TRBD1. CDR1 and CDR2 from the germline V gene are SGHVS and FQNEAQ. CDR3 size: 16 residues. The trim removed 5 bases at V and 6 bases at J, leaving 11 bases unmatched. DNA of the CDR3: TGTGCCAGCAGCCCTCTGGGGGGGACAGGGTTCAATGAGCAGTTCTTC. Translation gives CASSPLGGTGFNEQFF. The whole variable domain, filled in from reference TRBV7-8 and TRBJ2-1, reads GAGVSQSPRYKVAKRGQDVALRCDPISGHVSLFWYQQALGQGPEFLTYFQNEAQLDKSGLPSDRFFAERPEGSVSTLKIQRTQQEDSAVYLCASSPLGGTGFNEQFFGPGTRLTVL.

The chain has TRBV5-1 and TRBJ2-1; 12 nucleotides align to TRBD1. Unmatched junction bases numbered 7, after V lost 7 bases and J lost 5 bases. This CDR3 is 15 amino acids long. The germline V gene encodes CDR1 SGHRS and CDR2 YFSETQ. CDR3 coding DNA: TGCGCCAGCGCATGGGGACAGGGGGCCCACAATGAGCAGTTCTTC. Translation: CASAWGQGAHNEQFF.

This chain's CDR3 is CASSSQTATEAFF. In DNA form, the CDR3 reads TGTGCCAGCAGCTCTCAGACAGCTACTGAAGCTTTCTTT. The genes are TRBV11-2 and TRBJ1-1; TRBD1 might be the D (5 bases). The ends were cut back, 4 bases at V and 5 bases at J, with 11 bases in the middle. From germline, CDR1 is SGHAT and CDR2 FQNNGV. This CDR3 has 13 amino acids.

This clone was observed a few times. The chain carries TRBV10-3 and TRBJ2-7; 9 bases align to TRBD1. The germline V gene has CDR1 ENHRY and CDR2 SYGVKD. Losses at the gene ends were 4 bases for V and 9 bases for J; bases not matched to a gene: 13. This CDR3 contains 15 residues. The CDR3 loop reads CAISGRDREVGVQYF. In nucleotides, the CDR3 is TGTGCCATCAGTGGGCGGGACAGGGAAGTTGGCGTGCAGTACTTC.

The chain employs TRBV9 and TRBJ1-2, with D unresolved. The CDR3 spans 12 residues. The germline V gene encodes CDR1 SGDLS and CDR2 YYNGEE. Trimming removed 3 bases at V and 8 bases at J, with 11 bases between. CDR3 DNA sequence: TGTGCCAGCAGCGAGATAGCACGAGGCTACACCTTC. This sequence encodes CASSEIARGYTF.

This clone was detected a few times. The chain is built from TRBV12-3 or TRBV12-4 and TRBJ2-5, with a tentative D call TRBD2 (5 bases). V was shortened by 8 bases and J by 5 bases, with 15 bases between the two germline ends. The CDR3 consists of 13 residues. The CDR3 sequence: CASGLGSGETQYF. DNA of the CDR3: TGTGCCAGCGGGCTGGGGTCGGGGGAGACCCAGTACTTC.

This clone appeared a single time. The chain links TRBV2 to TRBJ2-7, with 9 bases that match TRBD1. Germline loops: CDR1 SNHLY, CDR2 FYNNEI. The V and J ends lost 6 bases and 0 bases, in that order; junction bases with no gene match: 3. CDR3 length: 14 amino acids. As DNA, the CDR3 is TGTGCCAGCAGAGGGACAGGGAGCTCCTACGAGCAGTACTTC. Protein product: CASRGTGSSYEQYF. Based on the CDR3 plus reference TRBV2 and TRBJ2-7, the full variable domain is EPEVTQTPSHQVTQMGQEVILRCVPISNHLYFYWYRQILGQKVEFLVSFYNNEISEKSEIFDDQFSVERPDGSNFTLKIRSTKLEDSAMYFCASRGTGSSYEQYFGPGTRLTVT.

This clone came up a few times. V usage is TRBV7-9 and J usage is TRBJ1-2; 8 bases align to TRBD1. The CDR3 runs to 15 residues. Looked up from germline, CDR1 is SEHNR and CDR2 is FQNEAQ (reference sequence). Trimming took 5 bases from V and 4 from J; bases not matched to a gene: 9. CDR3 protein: CASSPQGQAIYGYTF. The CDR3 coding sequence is TGTGCCAGCAGCCCCCAGGGACAGGCGATCTATGGCTACACCTTC.

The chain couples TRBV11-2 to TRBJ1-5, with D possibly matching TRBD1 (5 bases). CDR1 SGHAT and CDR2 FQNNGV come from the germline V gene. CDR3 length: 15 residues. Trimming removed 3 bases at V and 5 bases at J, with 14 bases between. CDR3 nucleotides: TGTGCCAGCAGCTTGGCCCCAGGGAACTATCAGCCCCAGCATTTT. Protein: CASSLAPGNYQPQHF. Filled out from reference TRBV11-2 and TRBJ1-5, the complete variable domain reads EAGVAQSPRYKIIEKRQSVAFWCNPISGHATLYWYQQILGQGPKLLIQFQNNGVVDDSQLPKDRFSAERLKGVDSTLKIQPAKLEDSAVYLCASSLAPGNYQPQHFGDGTRLSIL.

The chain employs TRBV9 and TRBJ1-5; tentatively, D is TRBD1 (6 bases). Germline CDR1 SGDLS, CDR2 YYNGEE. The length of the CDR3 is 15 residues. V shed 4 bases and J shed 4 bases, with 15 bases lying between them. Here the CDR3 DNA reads TGTGCCAGCAGCCCGTTAGGGGGAGTAAATCAGCCCCAGCATTTT. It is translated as CASSPLGGVNQPQHF. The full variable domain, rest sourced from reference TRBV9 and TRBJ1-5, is DSGVTQTPKHLITATGQRVTLRCSPRSGDLSVYWYQQSLDQGLQFLIQYYNGEERAKGNILERFSAQQFPDLHSELNLSSLELGDSALYFCASSPLGGVNQPQHFGDGTRLSIL.

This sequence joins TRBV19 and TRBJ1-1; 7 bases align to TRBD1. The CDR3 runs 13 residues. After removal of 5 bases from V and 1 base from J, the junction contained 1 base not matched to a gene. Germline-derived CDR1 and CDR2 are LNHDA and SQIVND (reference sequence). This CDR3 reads CASSRTGNTEAFF. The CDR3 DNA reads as TGTGCCAGTAGTCGGACAGGGAACACTGAAGCTTTCTTT.

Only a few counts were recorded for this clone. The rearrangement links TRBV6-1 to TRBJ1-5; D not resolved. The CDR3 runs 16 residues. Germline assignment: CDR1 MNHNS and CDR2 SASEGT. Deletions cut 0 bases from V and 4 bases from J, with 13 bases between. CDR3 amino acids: CASSEAGERGNQPQHF. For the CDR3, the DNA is TGTGCCAGCAGTGAAGCTGGGGAACGGGGTAATCAGCCCCAGCATTTT.

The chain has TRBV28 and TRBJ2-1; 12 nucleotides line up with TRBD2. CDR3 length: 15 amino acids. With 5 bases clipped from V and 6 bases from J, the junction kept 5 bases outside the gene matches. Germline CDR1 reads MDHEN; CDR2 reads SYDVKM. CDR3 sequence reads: CASSLGLAGSNEQFF. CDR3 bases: TGTGCCAGCAGTCTTGGACTAGCGGGAAGCAATGAGCAGTTCTTC.

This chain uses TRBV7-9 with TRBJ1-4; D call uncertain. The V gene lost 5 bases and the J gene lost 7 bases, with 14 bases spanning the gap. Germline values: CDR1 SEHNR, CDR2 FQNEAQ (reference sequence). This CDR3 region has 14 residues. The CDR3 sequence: CASSQMSGIEKLFF. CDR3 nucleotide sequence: TGTGCCAGCAGCCAAATGTCGGGGATTGAAAAACTGTTTTTT. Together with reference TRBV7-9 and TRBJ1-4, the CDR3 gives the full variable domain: DTGVSQNPRHKITKRGQNVTFRCDPISEHNRLYWYRQTLGQGPEFLTYFQNEAQLEKSRLLSDRFSAERPKGSFSTLEIQRTEQGDSAMYLCASSQMSGIEKLFFGSGTQLSVL.

CDR3 coding DNA: TGCGCCAGCAGCCCGGACAGGGCCTACAATGAGCAGTTCTTC. Translated, it gives CASSPDRAYNEQFF. The chain recombines TRBV5-1 with TRBJ2-1; TRBD1 matches 8 bases. After removal of 4 bases from V and 2 bases from J, the junction contained 2 bases not matched to a gene. Germline V CDR1 and CDR2: SGHRS, YFSETQ. This CDR3 has 14 residues.

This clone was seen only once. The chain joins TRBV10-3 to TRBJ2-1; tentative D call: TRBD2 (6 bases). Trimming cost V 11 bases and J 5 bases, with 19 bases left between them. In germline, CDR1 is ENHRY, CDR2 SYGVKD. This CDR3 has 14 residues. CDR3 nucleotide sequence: TGTGCCGCTGAAAGCCGGGAGTTAAACAATGAGCAGTTCTTC. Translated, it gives CAAESRELNNEQFF.

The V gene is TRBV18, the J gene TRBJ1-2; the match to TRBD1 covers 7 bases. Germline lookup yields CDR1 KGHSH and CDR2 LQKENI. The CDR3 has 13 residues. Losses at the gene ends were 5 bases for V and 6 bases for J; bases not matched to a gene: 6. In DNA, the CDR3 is TGTGCCAGCTCAAAGACAGGGAATGATGGCTACACCTTC. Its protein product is CASSKTGNDGYTF.

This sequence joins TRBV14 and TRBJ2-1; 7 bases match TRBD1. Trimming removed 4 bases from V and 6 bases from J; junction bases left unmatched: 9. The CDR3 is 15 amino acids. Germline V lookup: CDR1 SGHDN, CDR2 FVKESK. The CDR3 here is CASSPPGTVLNEQFF. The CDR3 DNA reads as TGTGCCAGCAGCCCCCCCGGGACAGTACTCAATGAGCAGTTCTTC.

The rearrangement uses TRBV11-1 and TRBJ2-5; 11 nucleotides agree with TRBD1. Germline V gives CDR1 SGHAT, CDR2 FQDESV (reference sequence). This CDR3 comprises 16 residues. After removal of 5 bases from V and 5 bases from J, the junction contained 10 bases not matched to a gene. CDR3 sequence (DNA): TGTGCCAGCAGCGGTTGGACAGGGGGCTCGCTGGAGACCCAGTACTTC. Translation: CASSGWTGGSLETQYF.

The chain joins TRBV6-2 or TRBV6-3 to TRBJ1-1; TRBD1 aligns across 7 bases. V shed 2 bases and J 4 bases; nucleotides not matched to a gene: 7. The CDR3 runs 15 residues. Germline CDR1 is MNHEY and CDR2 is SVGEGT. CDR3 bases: TGTGCCAGCAGTTACCAGGGGGGAGTAGGCACTGAAGCTTTCTTT. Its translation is CASSYQGGVGTEAFF.

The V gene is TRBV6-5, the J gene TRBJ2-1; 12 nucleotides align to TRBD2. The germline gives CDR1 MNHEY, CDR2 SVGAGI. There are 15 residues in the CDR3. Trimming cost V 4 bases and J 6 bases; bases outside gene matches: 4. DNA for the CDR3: TGTGCCAGCAGTTCGACTAGCGGGGGAATCAATGAGCAGTTCTTC. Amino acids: CASSSTSGGINEQFF.

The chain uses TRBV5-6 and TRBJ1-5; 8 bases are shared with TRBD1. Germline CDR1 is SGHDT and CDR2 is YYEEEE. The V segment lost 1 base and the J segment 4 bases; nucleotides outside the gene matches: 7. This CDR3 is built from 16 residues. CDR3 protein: CASSLFWTGTNQPQHF. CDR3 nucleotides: TGTGCCAGCAGCTTGTTCTGGACAGGGACAAATCAGCCCCAGCATTTT.

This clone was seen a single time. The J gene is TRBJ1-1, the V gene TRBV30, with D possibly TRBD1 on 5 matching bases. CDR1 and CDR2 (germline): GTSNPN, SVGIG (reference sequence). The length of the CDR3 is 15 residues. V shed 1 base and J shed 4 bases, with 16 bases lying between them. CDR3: CAWSAWDSWGTEAFF. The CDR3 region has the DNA TGTGCCTGGAGTGCTTGGGACTCTTGGGGCACTGAAGCTTTCTTT.

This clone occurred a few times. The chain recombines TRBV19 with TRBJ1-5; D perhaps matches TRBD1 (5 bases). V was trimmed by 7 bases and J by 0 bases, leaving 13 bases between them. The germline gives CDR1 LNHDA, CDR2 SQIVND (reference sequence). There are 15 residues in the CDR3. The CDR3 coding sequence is TGTGCCAGTACCAGACAGTTCTATAGCAATCAGCCCCAGCATTTT. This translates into CASTRQFYSNQPQHF.